This T cell receptor (beta chain) was recorded in a study of T cell responses to AZD1222 COVID-19 vaccine (dated by TCRdb to the early 2020s). Background on the whole study: Because spike-specific TCR depth and breadth did not differ between the two schedules, AZD1222 recipients who got a second dose at roughly 4 weeks were pooled with those who got a second dose at roughly 12 weeks. A total of 233 trial participants underwent TCR sequencing, of whom around 200 received two doses of AZD1222 and 26 received two doses of the MenACWY control vaccine. Enrollment into the trials was organized by age into subgroups of 18-55, 56-69 and 70-plus years, and those subgroups contained approximately 160, 26 and 62 TCR-sequenced participants, respectively.

The time point tag for this specimen amounts to: baseline before first vaccination. Samples from vaccinated people were obtained from the UK trials COV001 and COV002, which included a single-blind randomized controlled phase 2/3 trial of AZD1222 (ChAdOx1 nCoV-19) in healthy adults. For TCRbeta chain sequencing, PBMC samples were collected from trial participants at day 0 and at day 28 after the second dose. As concerns this clone: The antigen it recognizes is unknown. The input lacks base qualities; no much larger clone sits a single base away.

The investigation overall reported the following: Reportedly, close to half of the unique spike-specific TCRs recognized epitopes lying outside the regions that are mutated in the B.1.351 and B.1.1.7 variants. Conclusions about previously exposed vaccinees were limited because only six or seven AZD1222 recipients were SARS-CoV-2 seropositive at baseline. In the small 56-69-year group, the increase in depth fell short of significance, most likely because of low power. Because no samples from the day 14 peak response were available, repertoires could be characterized only after the peak T cell response. After two AZD1222 doses, spike-specific TCR breadth and depth were significantly higher than at day 0 and than in MenACWY recipients. Most participants were white British and females outnumbered males, and the authors suggested that clonal diversity may have been underestimated. Vaccine-associated CD4 TCRs spanned the whole spike protein, with dominant responses in regions 160-218 and 743-854.

The germline V gene provides CDR1 KGHSH and CDR2 LQKENI. V is reduced by 0 bases and J by 1 base, leaving a spacing of 12 bases between them. From its cysteine to its phenylalanine, the CDR3 spans 16 amino acids. Of all the DNA, just the CDR3 is kept, 48 bases in frame from base 1. The CDR3 regions of human TCRbeta chains were analyzed by immunosequencing. As for how the authors treated the data: Repertoire TCRs were matched against a reference library of SARS-CoV-2-specific TCRs generated with the MIRA antigen-specificity platform. Breadth was defined as the fraction of unique TCRs that were SARS-CoV-2-associated. Depth was defined as the fraction of total T cells that were SARS-CoV-2-associated. Using the MIRA data, each spike-specific TCR was assigned both to the spike region to which the TCR was reactive and to a CD4 or CD8 class. Log10-transformed breadth and depth values were compared by one-way ANOVA with Sidak's multiple comparisons tests. This is the immuneACCESS table as TCRdb keeps it, with only in-frame sequences that have V and J called. A part of the clones is gone; compared with another copy, unresolved V genes explain less than half, and the rest is unexplained. The V and J calls and the clone size are those of that table, but D and trimming were determined from the DNA. Counted in this sample were 140,000 to 150,000 clones; roughly 91% of them appeared once. 1.5% to 2% of the sample is taken by the ten largest.

The rearranged chain carries TRBV18 and TRBJ1-1; TRBD1 is possibly the D segment (5 matching bases). The starting material was peripheral blood, obtained on day 0 of AZD1222 vaccination. The clonotype comes from an adult in good health. The DNA is TGTGCCAGCTCACCACCCGGGGGGAGACAGAACACTGAAGCTTTCTTT. Translated, it reads CASSPPGGRQNTEAFF.